These 24 T cell receptor beta chains came from one sample sequenced in a study of regulatory T cells in long-lasting Graves disease. Time point: newly diagnosed GD, antithyroid drugs for less than 3 months. PBMCs provided the RNA from which the TCR library was made. TCR beta libraries were built with iRepertoire HTBI primers and Arm-PCR of CDR3 regions. TCRdb redid the calling of the multiplex PCR reads with MiXCR, one entry per CDR3 protein. The sample lists roughly 420,000 distinct CDR3 sequences, around a sixth occurring once. Sequencing was performed on peripheral blood mononuclear cells (PBMCs), taken at new diagnosis, from a patient treated with antithyroid drugs. The receptors derive from a female donor with Graves disease.

This clonotype has at least ten counts. This rearrangement joins TRBV7-2 to TRBJ2-1; D may be TRBD2 (6 bases). The germline V and J ends were trimmed by 3 bases and 16 bases, with 16 bases remaining between them. Germline CDR1 and CDR2: SGHTA and FQGNSA. This CDR3 has 12 residues. The CDR3 region has the DNA TGTGCCAGCAGCTTTTTGCGGGATACCTGTTTCTTC. Translating it yields CASSFLRDTCFF.

This clonotype turned up a few times. The rearrangement joins TRBV24-1 to TRBJ1-4, with no clear D. Germline CDR1 reads KGHDR; CDR2 reads SFDVKD. The CDR3 contains 14 residues. Trimming took off 3 bases at V and 6 bases at J, with 10 bases between the two ends. CDR3 residues: CATSDGGRDEKLFF. CDR3 nucleotide sequence: TGTGCCACCAGTGATGGAGGGCGGGATGAAAAACTGTTTTTT.

This clonotype was seen at least ten times. The chain links TRBV6-1 to TRBJ1-2; perhaps TRBD1 as D (5 bases). Trimming removed 7 bases from V and 6 bases from J, with 9 bases in between. CDR3 size: 11 residues. The germline gives CDR1 MNHNS, CDR2 SASEGT. CDR3 loop: CASNDRDGYTF. The DNA for the CDR3 is TGTGCCAGCAACGACAGAGATGGCTACACCTTC.

This clonotype was seen repeatedly, ten times or more. V usage is TRBV28 and J usage is TRBJ1-5, with D unresolved. CDR1 is MDHEN, CDR2 SYDVKM, per germline. The CDR3 is 14 residues long. V gave up 2 bases and J gave up 6 bases, with 11 bases separating them. CDR3 amino acids: CASSLRARGQPQHF. The DNA of the CDR3 is TGTGCCAGCAGTTTACGCGCCCGGGGTCAGCCCCAGCATTTT.

This clonotype was seen many times. The V and J genes are TRBV2 and TRBJ1-2; possibly TRBD1 for D (6 bases). V shed 6 bases and J shed 8 bases, with 16 bases lying between them. Germline V gives CDR1 SNHLY, CDR2 FYNNEI. The CDR3 is 13 amino acids. This chain's CDR3 is CASRGQLSAGYTF. In nucleotides, the CDR3 is TGTGCCAGCAGGGGACAATTGTCGGCAGGCTACACCTTC.

Ten or more counts support this clonotype. CDR3 sequence: CASSLGTGINQPQHF. In nucleotides, the CDR3 is TGTGCCAGCAGTTTGGGGACAGGGATAAATCAGCCCCAGCATTTT. J is TRBJ1-5 and V is TRBV6-2 or TRBV6-3; 9 bases match TRBD1. There are 15 residues in the CDR3. Trimming cost V 4 bases and J 4 bases; bases outside gene matches: 5. In germline, CDR1 is MNHEY, CDR2 SVGEGT.

This clonotype was seen ten or more times. V gene TRBV7-9 combines with J gene TRBJ1-1, with D uncertain. This CDR3 has 14 amino acids. Germline CDR1 SEHNR, CDR2 FQNEAQ (reference sequence). The germline V and J ends were trimmed by 5 bases and 1 base, with 11 bases remaining between them. Here the CDR3 DNA reads TGTGCCAGCAGCGCGGAAAGACAGAACACTGAAGCTTTCTTT. Its translation: CASSAERQNTEAFF.

Details on this clonotype: One junction end disagrees with the germline gene, perhaps due to a read error. The chain recombines TRBV12-3 or TRBV12-4 with TRBJ2-1; either TRBD1 or TRBD2 may fit D (5 bases each). The CDR3 is made up of 14 amino acids. For the CDR3, the DNA is TGTGCCATCAGTGAACGGGGCGGCTACAATGAGCAGTTCTTC. It translates to CAISERGGYNEQFF.

The sample holds many counts of this clonotype. This chain uses TRBV27 with TRBJ1-2; D remains unclear. V was clipped by 3 bases and J by 6 bases, with 8 bases between them. From germline, CDR1 is MNHEY and CDR2 SMNVEV (reference sequence). CDR3 size: 12 residues. The CDR3: CASSFDRNGYTF. The CDR3 coding sequence is TGTGCCAGCAGTTTTGATCGGAATGGCTACACCTTC.

This clonotype was counted many times. The rearrangement joins TRBV30 to TRBJ1-1, with a weak D call TRBD1 (6 bases). The CDR3 contains 13 residues. Trimming shortened V by 8 bases and J by 4 bases, and 17 bases separated the two germline ends. CDR1 is GTSNPN and CDR2 is SVGIG in the germline V gene (reference sequence). CDR3 sequence: CAGRDIGTTEAFF. In nucleotides, the CDR3 is TGTGCCGGTAGGGACATAGGAACCACTGAAGCTTTCTTT.

This clonotype has ten or more counts. The chain is built from TRBV7-6 and TRBJ1-5; D remains ambiguous. The germline V and J ends were trimmed by 4 bases and 11 bases, with 15 bases remaining between them. This CDR3 region has 13 residues. Looked up from germline, CDR1 is SGHVS and CDR2 is FNYEAQ. DNA for the CDR3: TGTGCCAGCAGCTGGGGAACCTCAGGAACCCAGCATTTT. This sequence encodes CASSWGTSGTQHF.

The sample holds many counts of this clonotype. The rearrangement uses TRBV10-3 and TRBJ1-4; 9 nucleotides align to TRBD1. Looked up from germline, CDR1 is ENHRY and CDR2 is SYGVKD. The V gene end was trimmed by 5 bases and the J gene end by 8 bases; junction bases not matched to a gene: 9. The CDR3 sequence is 15 residues long. In DNA, the CDR3 is TGTGCCATCAGTTCTACCGGGACAGGGAACGAAAAACTGTTTTTT. This translates into CAISSTGTGNEKLFF.

A word on this clonotype: A single base separates this from a much larger clone, so it may be a read error. The chain recombines TRBV7-9 with TRBJ1-1; TRBD1 matches 7 bases. The CDR3 is made up of 16 amino acids. Germline-derived CDR1 and CDR2 are SEHNR and FQNEAQ (reference sequence). The CDR3 coding sequence is TGTGCCAGCAGGACTTCCTTAGGGGGCGCAGAGACTGGAGCTTTCTTT. Translating it yields CASRTSLGGAETGAFF.

This clonotype occurred many times. This chain uses TRBV7-2 with TRBJ2-3; the match to TRBD2 covers 7 bases. J lost 4 bases, V lost 6 bases, and 7 bases had no gene match. There are 14 residues in the CDR3. Germline-derived CDR1 and CDR2 are SGHTA and FQGNSA. This CDR3 reads CASREGGVPDTQYF. The CDR3 coding sequence is TGTGCCAGCAGGGAGGGAGGGGTACCAGATACGCAGTATTTT.

A word on this clonotype: A read error likely explains this, since a far larger clone differs by one base. The chain uses TRBV11-2 and TRBJ2-3; the match to TRBD2 covers 9 bases. Per the germline V gene, CDR1 is SGHAT and CDR2 is FQNNGV. Trimming cost V 5 bases and J 1 base; bases outside gene matches: 4. CDR3 length equals 15 residues. In DNA, the CDR3 is TGTGCCAGCAGCCCCCGGACTAGCGGCACAGATACGCAGTATTTT. Its protein is CASSPRTSGTDTQYF.

The chain has TRBV5-1 and TRBJ1-1; D gene ambiguous. The CDR3 is 18 amino acids. Trimming stripped 3 bases from V and 4 bases from J, with 25 bases between. Germline V gene lookup returns CDR1 SGHRS and CDR2 YFSETQ. The CDR3: CASSSRTGIYLRGTEAFF. CDR3 bases: TGCGCCAGCAGCTCCCGTACCGGGATTTATCTTCGGGGCACTGAAGCTTTCTTT.

This clonotype was observed at least ten times. The chain has TRBV10-2 and TRBJ2-5; 8 bases agree with TRBD2. Germline values: CDR1 WSHSY, CDR2 SAAADI. After removal of 0 bases from V and 5 bases from J, the junction contained 5 bases not matched to a gene. The CDR3 consists of 15 residues. CDR3 sequence (DNA): TGCGCCAGCAGTGAGTCCCGGGGGGGCCGGGAGACCCAGTACTTC. Translation gives CASSESRGGRETQYF.

This clonotype was found many times. This chain uses TRBV27 with TRBJ2-2; 7 positions match TRBD1. With 2 bases clipped from V and 7 bases from J, the junction kept 19 bases outside the gene matches. CDR1 and CDR2 from the germline V gene are MNHEY and SMNVEV (reference sequence). There are 19 residues in the CDR3. The CDR3 DNA is TGTGCCAGCAGTTTACTCCGTATCCCTATACAGGGGTCAGGCGGGGAGCTGTTTTTT. Encoded protein: CASSLLRIPIQGSGGELFF.

Concerning this clonotype: This may come from a read error, since a much larger clone is one base off. The chain couples TRBV27 to TRBJ1-1; TRBD1 aligns across 8 bases. The CDR3 length is 15 residues. Germline CDR1 MNHEY, CDR2 SMNVEV (reference sequence). This chain's CDR3 is CAGSFSRQGSTEAFF. As DNA, the CDR3 is TGTGCCGGCAGTTTTAGCAGACAGGGGAGCACTGAAGCTTTCTTT.

The chain employs TRBV7-9 and TRBJ2-1, with TRBD2 identical over 8 bases. Germline trimming cut 5 bases from V and 7 bases from J; bases unmatched to any gene: 22. Germline V gene sequence: CDR1 SEHNR, CDR2 FQNEAQ (reference sequence). The CDR3 covers 19 residues. The CDR3 is CASSPTPLLSSGRANEQFF. The CDR3 DNA sequence: TGTGCCAGCAGCCCGACCCCGTTGCTTTCTAGCGGGCGCGCGAATGAGCAGTTCTTC. The full variable domain, in which reference TRBV7-9 and TRBJ2-1 provide the parts outside the CDR3, is DTGVSQNPRHKITKRGQNVTFRCDPISEHNRLYWYRQTLGQGPEFLTYFQNEAQLEKSRLLSDRFSAERPKGSFSTLEIQRTEQGDSAMYLCASSPTPLLSSGRANEQFFGPGTRLTVL.

This clonotype appeared many times. The CDR3 DNA is TGCGCCAGCAGCCATGGGACTAGCGGGACCTACAATGAGCAGTTCTTC. This translates into CASSHGTSGTYNEQFF. The chain joins TRBV5-1 to TRBJ2-1, with 13 bases lining up with TRBD2. J gave up 2 bases and V 4 bases, and 3 bases lay outside the gene matches. The CDR3 runs 16 residues. Per the germline V gene, CDR1 is SGHRS and CDR2 is YFSETQ.

In its sample, this clonotype was seen many times. The chain uses TRBV24-1 and TRBJ1-1; TRBD1 is a possible D gene (6 bases). The CDR3 extends over 14 amino acids. Germline V gene lookup returns CDR1 KGHDR and CDR2 SFDVKD. V was clipped by 4 bases and J by 5 bases, with 13 bases between them. The CDR3 loop is CATSEEGGETEAFF. CDR3 in DNA: TGTGCCACCAGTGAGGAGGGGGGAGAAACTGAAGCTTTCTTT.

This clonotype came up many times. The rearrangement uses TRBV2 and TRBJ1-1; D might be TRBD1 (6 bases). Germline V gene sequence: CDR1 SNHLY, CDR2 FYNNEI. The CDR3 totals 13 residues. V gave up 7 bases and J gave up 7 bases, with 16 bases separating them. The DNA for the CDR3 is TGTGCCAGCACCGGTTGGGGGGGCGGTGAAGCTTTCTTT. Its protein product is CASTGWGGGEAFF. The whole variable domain, filled in from reference TRBV2 and TRBJ1-1, reads EPEVTQTPSHQVTQMGQEVILRCVPISNHLYFYWYRQILGQKVEFLVSFYNNEISEKSEIFDDQFSVERPDGSNFTLKIRSTKLEDSAMYFCASTGWGGGEAFFGQGTRLTVV.

The chain couples TRBV9 to TRBJ2-1, with TRBD1 matching 7 bases. The CDR3 totals 16 residues. With 4 bases clipped from V and 3 bases from J, the junction kept 10 bases outside the gene matches. Germline V lookup: CDR1 SGDLS, CDR2 YYNGEE. The CDR3 DNA follows: TGTGCCAGCAGCCCTACCGGGACAGCCAACTACAATGAGCAGTTCTTC. It encodes CASSPTGTANYNEQFF. Together with reference TRBV9 and TRBJ2-1, the CDR3 gives the full variable domain: DSGVTQTPKHLITATGQRVTLRCSPRSGDLSVYWYQQSLDQGLQFLIQYYNGEERAKGNILERFSAQQFPDLHSELNLSSLELGDSALYFCASSPTGTANYNEQFFGPGTRLTVL.